This is a list of T cell receptor beta chains from one sample in a study of blood T cell repertoires in COVID-19. TCRdb's table, derived via immunoSEQ multiplex PCR, lists solely in-frame clones and lacks some. The table shows 120,000 or so clones, with 82% occurring only once. The source material was peripheral blood. Receptors originate from a woman in her seventies with acute or convalescent COVID-19. CDR3s include the opening cysteine and the closing phenylalanine or tryptophan. Each record gives: CDR3 protein, CDR3 DNA, D gene, clone size, CDR3 length, V gene, J gene. The D gene is left open where the match is weak. A clone size is listed for some rows: how often the clone was seen (once, few, many), or a class if it is expanded.

CASSLRDMNTEAFF	TGTGCCAGCAGCCTCCGGGACATGAACACTGAAGCTTTCTTT	-	-	14	TRBV21-1	TRBJ1-1
CASSSSGGNQPQHF	TGTGCCAGCAGCTCCTCTGGGGGGAATCAGCCCCAGCATTTT	-	-	14	TRBV5-4	TRBJ1-5
CASSLSGTGVRQPQHF	TGTGCCAGCAGCTTAAGTGGGACAGGGGTCAGGCAGCCCCAGCATTTT	TRBD1	-	16	TRBV7-8	TRBJ1-5
CASSSGRGTEAFF	TGTGCCAGCAGCTCCGGTCGGGGCACTGAAGCTTTCTTT	-	-	13	TRBV7-7	TRBJ1-1
CASSLARVRSTDYGYTF	TGTGCCAGCAGCTTAGCGAGGGTGAGAAGCACCGACTATGGCTACACCTTC	-	-	17	TRBV7-8	TRBJ1-2
CASSLQRDFPSSYNEQFF	TGTGCCAGCAGCCTTCAACGGGACTTTCCGAGCTCCTACAATGAGCAGTTCTTC	-	-	18	TRBV5-6	TRBJ2-1
CASSPREGNQPQHF	TGTGCCAGCTCACCCAGGGAGGGCAATCAGCCCCAGCATTTT	-	-	14	TRBV18	TRBJ1-5
CASFDRMRRAGTQYF	TGCGCCAGCTTCGACAGGATGAGAAGGGCGGGTACGCAGTATTTT	-	-	15	TRBV10-1	TRBJ2-3
CASSYSMGDGSYEQYF	TGTGCCAGCAGTTACTCGATGGGAGATGGCTCCTACGAGCAGTACTTC	-	-	16	TRBV6-2/TRBV6-3	TRBJ2-7
CASSLVGGGTDTQYF	TGTGCCAGCAGCTTGGTAGGGGGGGGGACAGATACGCAGTATTTT	-	-	15	TRBV5-4	TRBJ2-3
CASSTPGQGLTGELFF	TGTGCCAGCAGCACTCCGGGACAGGGGTTAACCGGGGAGCTGTTTTTT	TRBD1	-	16	TRBV5-6	TRBJ2-2
CATSDLGRDTPTDTQYF	TGTGCCACCAGTGATTTGGGGAGGGATACCCCCACAGATACGCAGTATTTT	TRBD2	-	17	TRBV24-1	TRBJ2-3
CASSPRTGLDTEAFF	TGTGCCAGCAGCCCGAGGACAGGTTTGGACACTGAAGCTTTCTTT	TRBD1	-	15	TRBV7-9	TRBJ1-1
CASSKGPPGAGELFF	TGTGCCAGCAGCAAAGGCCCCCCAGGCGCCGGGGAGCTGTTTTTT	-	-	15	TRBV21-1	TRBJ2-2
CASSPGLGGTFF	TGTGCCAGCAGTCCGGGACTAGGGGGAACGTTCTTC	TRBD2	-	12	TRBV12-3/TRBV12-4	TRBJ2-1
CASRTRYRGGRGYGYTF	TGTGCCAGCAGAACGAGATACAGAGGGGGACGAGGCTATGGCTACACCTTC	-	-	17	TRBV2	TRBJ1-2
CASSSHTKGGGQETQYF	TGTGCCAGCAGCTCTCACACGAAGGGGGGGGGCCAAGAGACCCAGTACTTC	-	-	17	TRBV7-2	TRBJ2-5
CASTQGGSISGANVLTF	TGTGCCAGCACCCAGGGCGGCTCTATTTCTGGGGCCAACGTCCTGACTTTC	-	-	17	TRBV11-2	TRBJ2-6
CASSWLPGDRGFSGYTF	TGCGCCAGCAGCTGGCTACCGGGGGACAGGGGGTTTAGTGGCTACACCTTC	TRBD1	-	17	TRBV4-3	TRBJ1-2
CASSFNPGQGAYEQYF	TGTGCCAGCAGCTTTAATCCGGGACAGGGAGCCTACGAGCAGTACTTC	TRBD1	-	16	TRBV7-6	TRBJ2-7
CAWKGRGGTNEQFF	TGTGCCTGGAAGGGGCGGGGGGGAACCAATGAGCAGTTCTTC	TRBD2	-	14	TRBV30	TRBJ2-1
CASSSGGEATQYF	TGTGCCAGCAGCTCCGGGGGGGAGGCTACGCAGTATTTT	TRBD2	-	13	TRBV7-2	TRBJ2-3
CASTPDRANQPQHF	TGTGCCAGCACACCCGACAGGGCGAATCAGCCCCAGCATTTT	TRBD1	-	14	TRBV2	TRBJ1-5
CSARRQNTEAFF	TGCAGCGCTAGGAGGCAGAACACTGAAGCTTTCTTT	-	-	12	TRBV29-1	TRBJ1-1
CASSLGPQVGGYTF	TGTGCCAGCAGCTTAGGGCCACAGGTTGGCGGCTACACCTTC	-	-	14	TRBV7-9	TRBJ1-2
CASTSRGGLNTGELFF	TGTGCCAGCACCTCGCGGGGGGGGCTAAACACCGGGGAGCTGTTTTTT	TRBD2	-	16	TRBV7-2	TRBJ2-2
CASSVGRNTEAFF	TGTGCCAGCAGCGTAGGTAGGAACACTGAAGCTTTCTTT	-	-	13	TRBV9	TRBJ1-1
CASSNTGPHGYTF	TGTGCCAGCAGCAATACAGGGCCCCATGGCTACACCTTC	-	-	13	TRBV7-9	TRBJ1-2
CAWLNQGENGYTF	TGTGCCTGGCTCAATCAGGGGGAAAATGGCTACACCTTC	TRBD1	-	13	TRBV30	TRBJ1-2
CASSLAGTGPYEQYF	TGTGCCAGCAGCTTAGCCGGGACAGGCCCCTACGAGCAGTACTTC	TRBD1	-	15	TRBV11-2	TRBJ2-7
CASSLASGNTGELFF	TGTGCCAGCAGCCTCGCGAGCGGGAACACCGGGGAGCTGTTTTTT	-	-	15	TRBV7-9	TRBJ2-2
CASSLAGLKETQYF	TGCGCCAGCAGCTTGGCCGGACTAAAAGAGACCCAGTACTTC	-	-	14	TRBV5-1	TRBJ2-5
CASSILQKNTEAFF	TGTGCCAGTAGTATCCTGCAGAAGAACACTGAAGCTTTCTTT	-	-	14	TRBV19	TRBJ1-1
CASSSPLTDTQYF	TGTGCCAGCAGCTCCCCTTTGACAGATACGCAGTATTTT	-	once	13	TRBV11-2	TRBJ2-3
CASSPYRLRGETQYF	TGTGCCAGCTCACCATATAGGCTCCGAGGAGAGACCCAGTACTTC	-	-	15	TRBV18	TRBJ2-5
CASSPFAQLREGQETQYF	TGTGCCAGCTCGCCATTTGCTCAGCTGAGGGAGGGACAAGAGACCCAGTACTTC	TRBD2	-	18	TRBV18	TRBJ2-5
CASSRQGDNYGYTF	TGTGCCAGCAGTAGACAGGGGGATAACTATGGCTACACCTTC	TRBD1	-	14	TRBV6-5	TRBJ1-2